This TCR beta chain was documented in a study of T cells in Graves' hyperthyroidism and ophthalmopathy. Germline V gene lookup returns CDR1 SQVTM and CDR2 ANQGSEA. There are 12 residues in the CDR3. V lost 4 bases and J 4 bases, leaving 9 bases between the germline ends. From RNA transcripts, TCR beta CDR3 regions were amplified. Researchers ran a first-round RT-PCR on the TCR CDR3 using the HTBI primer set. MiXCR, applied by TCRdb to the multiplex PCR reads, yields one record per CDR3 protein. The data hold about 640,000 distinct CDR3 sequences, with more than 20% observed a single time. The table lists this clonotype with a few counts.

The material sequenced was blood. The chain links TRBV29-1 to TRBJ2-3; possibly TRBD1 for D (5 bases). The sequence derives from a man in his thirties or forties with Graves' ophthalmopathy. This CDR3 reads CSVGGSSDTQYF. CDR3 sequence (DNA): TGCAGCGTTGGGGGCAGTTCAGATACGCAGTATTTT.